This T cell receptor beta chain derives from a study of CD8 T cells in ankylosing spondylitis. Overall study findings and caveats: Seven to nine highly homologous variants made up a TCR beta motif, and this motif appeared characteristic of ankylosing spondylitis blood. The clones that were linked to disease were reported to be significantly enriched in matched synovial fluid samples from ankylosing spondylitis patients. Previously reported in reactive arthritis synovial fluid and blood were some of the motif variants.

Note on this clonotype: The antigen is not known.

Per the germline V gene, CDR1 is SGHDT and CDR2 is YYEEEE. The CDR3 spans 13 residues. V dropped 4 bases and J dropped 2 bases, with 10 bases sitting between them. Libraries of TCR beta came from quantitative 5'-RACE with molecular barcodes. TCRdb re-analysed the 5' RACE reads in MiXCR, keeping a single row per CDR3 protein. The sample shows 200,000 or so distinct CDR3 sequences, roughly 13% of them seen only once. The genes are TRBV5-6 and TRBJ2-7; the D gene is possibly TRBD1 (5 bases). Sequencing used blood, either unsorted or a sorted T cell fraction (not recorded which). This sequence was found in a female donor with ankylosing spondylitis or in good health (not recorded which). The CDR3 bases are TGTGCCAGCAGCCCCTTAGGGGCCTACGAGCAGTACTTC. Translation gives CASSPLGAYEQYF.